One and the same sample provided the 21 T cell receptor beta chains below, sequenced in a study of identical twins. Each CDR3 protein is one row after TCRdb ran MiXCR on the 5' RACE reads. The sample yields 1.5 million to 2 million distinct CDR3 sequences, around 33% seen once. The sequenced sample was cord blood. These receptor sequences come from a newborn girl in good health.

This rearrangement joins TRBV5-1 to TRBJ2-7; possibly TRBD1 or TRBD2 for D (5 bases each). This CDR3 has 16 amino acids. Trimming cost V 1 base and J 7 bases, with 21 bases left between them. The germline V gene has CDR1 SGHRS and CDR2 YFSETQ. The CDR3 region is CASSLRSGTSGNEQYF. The DNA for the CDR3 is TGCGCCAGCAGCTTGCGGTCCGGGACCTCTGGGAATGAGCAGTACTTC.

This clonotype was picked up a small number of times. The chain joins TRBV3-1 to TRBJ2-7; TRBD1 matches 7 bases. Germline lookup yields CDR1 LGHDT and CDR2 YNNKEL (reference sequence). The trim removed 4 bases at V and 6 bases at J, leaving 12 bases unmatched. The CDR3 extends over 15 amino acids. The DNA for the CDR3 is TGTGCCAGCAGCCCTTTCTCAGGGGGAATGGGCGAGCAGTACTTC. Its protein product is CASSPFSGGMGEQYF.

The chain carries TRBV9 and TRBJ1-2, with 8 bases matching TRBD1. Germline CDR1 reads SGDLS; CDR2 reads YYNGEE. V lost 3 bases and J lost 5; bases outside the gene matches: 9. CDR3 length: 15 residues. The CDR3 region is CASSEWAGGSYGYTF. The DNA of the CDR3 is TGTGCCAGCAGCGAATGGGCAGGGGGCAGTTATGGCTACACCTTC.

This clonotype was counted only a few times. The CDR3 region is CASSNTGSYTEAFF. CDR3 nucleotide sequence: TGTGCCAGCAGCAATACGGGGTCATACACTGAAGCTTTCTTT. The chain joins TRBV7-8 to TRBJ1-1; the D is unclear. This CDR3 region has 14 residues. Germline V lookup: CDR1 SGHVS, CDR2 FQNEAQ. The V end lost 5 bases, the J end lost 3 bases, and 13 bases lay between the germline ends.

The J gene is TRBJ2-2, the V gene TRBV20-1; no definite D call. Trimming shortened V by 8 bases and J by 1 base, and 5 bases separated the two germline ends. This CDR3 has 11 amino acids. The germline V gene encodes CDR1 DFQATT and CDR2 SNEGSKA (reference sequence). The CDR3 loop is CSSGNTGELFF. CDR3 DNA: TGCAGTTCTGGGAACACCGGGGAGCTGTTTTTT.

The sample holds a few counts of this clonotype. The chain combines TRBV11-2 with TRBJ2-1; D is possibly TRBD2 (6 bases). Trimming took 3 bases from V and 7 from J, leaving 16 bases between them. CDR1 and CDR2 from the germline V gene are SGHAT and FQNNGV. The CDR3 contains 15 residues. The CDR3 region has the DNA TGTGCCAGCAGCTTGGACTACCCACCTAATAATGAGCAGTTCTTC. Encoded protein: CASSLDYPPNNEQFF.

This clonotype was observed a few times. The V and J genes are TRBV28 and TRBJ2-5; the match to TRBD2 covers 7 bases. Germline CDR1 MDHEN, CDR2 SYDVKM. V shed 7 bases, J shed 11 bases, and the junction held 7 bases outside the gene matches. This CDR3 has 11 amino acids. The CDR3 DNA follows: TGTGCCAGCATCGGGGGGAATGAGCAGTACTTC. It encodes CASIGGNEQYF.

This clonotype was observed a handful of times. The chain is built from TRBV7-9 and TRBJ1-4; tentatively, D is TRBD1 (6 bases). Germline V gene data show CDR1 as SEHNR and CDR2 as FQNEAQ (reference sequence). CDR3 length: 14 residues. V was pared by 5 bases and J by 8 bases, with 15 bases between. CDR3 nucleotide sequence: TGTGCCAGCAGCGTCAGGACAGCGGAAGAAAAACTGTTTTTT. This codes for CASSVRTAEEKLFF.

This clonotype was seen repeatedly, ten times or more. The rearrangement links TRBV4-2 to TRBJ1-4; no clear D gene. This CDR3 spans 14 amino acids. With 1 base removed from V and 8 bases from J, the gap between germline ends came to 11 bases. CDR1 is LGHNA and CDR2 is YNFKEQ in the germline V gene. The CDR3 region is CASSQGKANEKLFF. The DNA of the CDR3 is TGTGCCAGCAGCCAAGGGAAGGCCAACGAAAAACTGTTTTTT.

In this sample, this clonotype turned up a few times. The rearrangement uses TRBV20-1 and TRBJ2-3; 11 bases align to TRBD2. The CDR3 totals 14 residues. V was clipped by 5 bases and J by 4 bases; unmatched bases: 5. CDR1 is DFQATT and CDR2 is SNEGSKA in the germline V gene (reference sequence). The CDR3 coding sequence is TGCAGTGCTTCAGGGACTAGCGGCTCAGATACGCAGTATTTT. As protein: CSASGTSGSDTQYF.

This clonotype was observed a handful of times. The chain couples TRBV20-1 to TRBJ2-7, with 7 bases fitting TRBD2. CDR3 length: 14 residues. Germline V lookup: CDR1 DFQATT, CDR2 SNEGSKA (reference sequence). The ends lost 0 bases at V and 3 bases at J; junction bases unmatched: 5. The DNA of the CDR3 is TGCAGTGCTAGAGATGTGGCGGGAGTCTACGAGCAGTACTTC. This encodes CSARDVAGVYEQYF.

The chain uses TRBV20-1 and TRBJ2-7, with 10 bases matching TRBD1. The CDR3 runs 13 residues. The ends lost 5 bases at V and 5 bases at J; junction bases unmatched: 6. The germline gives CDR1 DFQATT, CDR2 SNEGSKA (reference sequence). The CDR3 DNA follows: TGCAGTGCTCTCCGGGACAGGGGCGACGAGCAGTACTTC. Protein: CSALRDRGDEQYF.

This chain joins TRBV7-2 and TRBJ2-1; D is possibly TRBD2 (5 bases). The CDR3 is made up of 16 amino acids. Germline V gene sequence: CDR1 SGHTA, CDR2 FQGNSA. The V end lost 5 bases, the J end lost 3 bases, and 17 bases lay between the germline ends. The CDR3 DNA follows: TGTGCCAGCAGCACGAGGCTCGGGATAATCTACAATGAGCAGTTCTTC. It encodes CASSTRLGIIYNEQFF.

This clonotype has just a few counts. The chain joins TRBV7-9 to TRBJ1-4, with D possibly TRBD1 on 5 matching bases. Germline assignment: CDR1 SEHNR and CDR2 FQNEAQ (reference sequence). The CDR3 has 16 amino acids. Trimming pared 0 bases from V and 7 bases from J, leaving 15 bases between. The CDR3 nucleotides are TGTGCCAGCAGCTTAGCGGGGACTAGACGGGGTGAAAAACTGTTTTTT. It is translated as CASSLAGTRRGEKLFF.

The sample holds many counts of this clonotype. V and J are TRBV4-1 and TRBJ2-1; D not certain. The germline V gene encodes CDR1 MGHRA and CDR2 YSYEKL. The CDR3 totals 13 residues. V lost 1 base and J 4 bases, leaving 5 bases between the germline ends. The CDR3 here is CASSQAPYNEQFF. The CDR3 DNA is TGCGCCAGCAGCCAAGCGCCTTACAATGAGCAGTTCTTC.

In its sample, this clonotype was seen a few times. The chain recombines TRBV12-3 or TRBV12-4 with TRBJ2-3; TRBD2 matches 12 bases. This CDR3 is 15 amino acids long. Trimming removed 3 bases from V and 5 bases from J; junction bases left unmatched: 3. The CDR3 DNA reads TGTGCCAGCAGTTTTTGGACTAGCGGGGTAGATACGCAGTATTTT. Residues: CASSFWTSGVDTQYF.

This clonotype was detected only a few times. V usage is TRBV20-1 and J usage is TRBJ1-2; D is unresolved. The CDR3 sequence is 14 residues long. Trimming took 0 bases from V and 4 from J, leaving 12 bases between them. In germline, CDR1 is DFQATT, CDR2 SNEGSKA (reference sequence). CDR3 nucleotides: TGCAGTGCTAGAGATTCGGCGGTGCCCTATGGCTACACCTTC. It translates to CSARDSAVPYGYTF.

This rearrangement joins TRBV27 to TRBJ1-5, with 8 bases matching TRBD1. The CDR3 contains 15 residues. Trimming at V came to 4 bases and at J to 6 bases, leaving 8 bases not matched to a gene. Germline V gives CDR1 MNHEY, CDR2 SMNVEV (reference sequence). The DNA for the CDR3 is TGTGCCAGCAGTTCCTCCAGGGGGCCGGGTCAGCCCCAGCATTTT. Translation gives CASSSSRGPGQPQHF.

The V call is TRBV7-9, the J call TRBJ2-7, with D perhaps matching TRBD1 (5 bases). The ends were cut back, 1 base at V and 0 bases at J, with 13 bases in the middle. The germline V gene has CDR1 SEHNR and CDR2 FQNEAQ (reference sequence). The CDR3 has 16 amino acids. CDR3 coding DNA: TGTGCCAGCAGCTTAGTGACAGTTTCCCTCTCCTACGAGCAGTACTTC. Protein sequence: CASSLVTVSLSYEQYF.

This clonotype was found a few times. The chain is built from TRBV20-1 and TRBJ2-4; 8 bases match TRBD1. The V gene's germline CDR1 is DFQATT and CDR2 SNEGSKA (reference sequence). The CDR3 is 18 amino acids. V gave up 0 bases and J gave up 3 bases; unmatched junction bases: 13. DNA of the CDR3: TGCAGTGCTAGAGATCGAATTTGGCAGGGGGCTGGCAAAAACATTCAGTACTTC. It is translated as CSARDRIWQGAGKNIQYF.

Notes on this clonotype: A read error may account for a junction end that differs from germline. The J gene is TRBJ2-1, the V gene TRBV12-3 or TRBV12-4, with TRBD2 matching over 9 bases. The length of the CDR3 is 15 residues. CDR3 residues: CAGSSGSGGLGGQFF. CDR3 sequence (DNA): TGTGCCGGCAGTTCGGGTAGCGGGGGACTGGGAGGGCAGTTCTTC.